Each of the 30 T cell receptor beta chains below was sequenced from the same sample in a study of OX40 agonist ivuxolimab in advanced cancers. Sequencing was performed with immunoSEQ multiplex PCR; in TCRdb, only in-frame clones are kept and a portion is missing. Among 23,000 or so clones, roughly 89% were seen once, and the ten largest hold roughly 15%. Sequences were derived from CD4+ or CD8+ T cells sorted from blood, sampled in a trial of the OX40 agonist ivuxolimab. Receptors were obtained from an adult with an advanced solid tumor such as melanoma, head and neck, liver or kidney cancer.

This chain uses TRBV18 with TRBJ1-2, with TRBD1 matching over 10 bases. V gave up 2 bases and J gave up 4 bases; unmatched junction bases: 7. The germline CDR1 and CDR2 sequences are KGHSH and LQKENI. The length of the CDR3 is 16 residues. The CDR3 region has the DNA TGTGCCAGCTCACCAGGACAGGGGGAGGCTGGCTATGGCTACACCTTC. Translated: CASSPGQGEAGYGYTF.

The chain joins TRBV15 to TRBJ2-1; TRBD2 matches at 10 bases. The CDR3 is made up of 16 amino acids. Germline assignment: CDR1 LNHNV and CDR2 YYDKDF (reference sequence). The junction had 4 bases not matched to a gene; V was cut back by 3 bases and J by 2 bases. CDR3 DNA sequence: TGTGCCACCAGCAGTCTAACTAGCGGGGCCTACAATGAGCAGTTCTTC. Translation: CATSSLTSGAYNEQFF.

The V and J genes are TRBV18 and TRBJ1-5; D is undetermined. V lost 3 bases, J lost 0 bases, and 12 bases lay in between. Germline V gives CDR1 KGHSH, CDR2 LQKENI. The CDR3 is made up of 16 amino acids. The DNA for the CDR3 is TGTGCCAGCTCACCTGGACGGATGAATAGCAATCAGCCCCAGCATTTT. Amino acids: CASSPGRMNSNQPQHF.

The chain carries TRBV2 and TRBJ1-2; 7 bases fit TRBD1. The CDR3 totals 14 residues. J was trimmed by 8 bases and V by 4 bases; bases with no gene match: 10. The germline gives CDR1 SNHLY, CDR2 FYNNEI. CDR3 DNA: TGTGCCAGCAGTGGCCAAGGGGGCGCCTGGGGCTACACCTTC. Its translation: CASSGQGGAWGYTF.

The chain joins TRBV6-5 to TRBJ1-2; 8 bases match TRBD1. The germline V gene encodes CDR1 MNHEY and CDR2 SVGAGI. The CDR3 covers 13 residues. With 7 bases clipped from V and 8 bases from J, the junction kept 9 bases outside the gene matches. In nucleotides, the CDR3 is TGTGCCAGCAAAGCAGGGGGCGCTCGGGGCTACACCTTC. Protein sequence: CASKAGGARGYTF.

The V and J genes are TRBV2 and TRBJ2-7; D might be TRBD2 (6 bases). There are 12 residues in the CDR3. Germline lookup yields CDR1 SNHLY and CDR2 FYNNEI. V gave up 7 bases and J gave up 3 bases, with 10 bases separating them. The CDR3 coding sequence is TGTGCCAGCACGTGGGGGGACTACGAGCAGTACTTC. Protein: CASTWGDYEQYF.

V usage is TRBV2 and J usage is TRBJ2-7, with D possibly matching TRBD2 (6 bases). Germline CDR1 is SNHLY and CDR2 is FYNNEI. V lost 7 bases, J lost 0 bases, and 13 bases lay in between. This CDR3 region has 14 residues. Here the CDR3 reads CASTPAAGSYEQYF. The CDR3 DNA sequence: TGTGCCAGCACCCCGGCAGCGGGCTCCTACGAGCAGTACTTC.

In its sample, this clone is medium-sized (0.01 to 0.1%). The chain links TRBV7-9 to TRBJ2-7; no clear D gene. V was clipped by 5 bases and J by 1 base, with 15 bases between them. The CDR3 has 15 amino acids. Germline lookup yields CDR1 SEHNR and CDR2 FQNEAQ (reference sequence). The CDR3 is CASSPPSSKSYEQYF. CDR3 sequence (DNA): TGTGCCAGCAGCCCACCCTCCTCAAAATCCTACGAGCAGTACTTC.

The rearrangement joins TRBV5-1 to TRBJ2-1, with D unresolved. The CDR3 extends over 15 amino acids. V shed 4 bases and J shed 3 bases, with 14 bases lying between them. The germline V gene has CDR1 SGHRS and CDR2 YFSETQ. The CDR3: CASSPSLSLYNEQFF. The CDR3 DNA is TGCGCCAGCAGCCCGTCCCTGTCCCTCTACAATGAGCAGTTCTTC.

The chain links TRBV19 to TRBJ2-3; 8 bases are a match to TRBD1. With 6 bases clipped from V and 2 bases from J, the junction kept 16 bases outside the gene matches. The CDR3 length is 18 residues. The germline V gene has CDR1 LNHDA and CDR2 SQIVND (reference sequence). DNA for the CDR3: TGTGCCAGTAGGGACAGGGAAACCACTTCCATCTACACAGATACGCAGTATTTT. Its translation: CASRDRETTSIYTDTQYF.

V gene TRBV18 combines with J gene TRBJ2-5; D gene unclear. Germline V CDR1 and CDR2: KGHSH, LQKENI. CDR3 length: 15 residues. Between the trimmed V and J ends, which lost 0 bases and 0 bases, there was a span of 8 bases. This CDR3 reads CASSPPSRNQETQYF. The CDR3 DNA reads as TGTGCCAGCTCACCACCGAGCCGGAACCAAGAGACCCAGTACTTC.

The CDR3 nucleotides read TGTGCCAGCACCAAAGGGTTGAGCACTGAAGCTTTCTTT. Protein sequence: CASTKGLSTEAFF. The chain has TRBV2 and TRBJ1-1; D gene ambiguous. The CDR3 covers 13 residues. Germline V gives CDR1 SNHLY, CDR2 FYNNEI. Between the trimmed V and J ends, which lost 7 bases and 4 bases, there was a span of 13 bases.

The V and J genes are TRBV11-3 and TRBJ2-3, with TRBD2 matching over 10 bases. The CDR3 is made up of 16 amino acids. Germline assignment: CDR1 SGHNT and CDR2 YENEEA. V lost 1 base to trimming and J lost 6 bases; unmatched junction nucleotides: 7. CDR3 nucleotides: TGTGCCAGCAGCTTAGGGAGCGGGAGGGCCGCTGATACGCAGTATTTT. Translating gives CASSLGSGRAADTQYF.

The chain combines TRBV5-1 with TRBJ2-5, with 15 bases fitting TRBD2. The V gene end was trimmed by 3 bases and the J gene end by 7 bases; junction bases not matched to a gene: 7. The CDR3 length is 16 residues. The germline V gene encodes CDR1 SGHRS and CDR2 YFSETQ. CDR3 region: CASSSVPGLAGGTQYF. The CDR3 DNA reads as TGCGCCAGCAGCTCCGTCCCGGGACTAGCGGGGGGGACCCAGTACTTC.

J is TRBJ2-1 and V is TRBV29-1; possibly TRBD1 or TRBD2 for D (5 bases each). Germline assignment: CDR1 SQVTM and CDR2 ANQGSEA. The CDR3 spans 12 residues. V was pared by 7 bases and J by 5 bases, with 12 bases between. CDR3 residues: CSGDPANNEQFF. The CDR3 DNA reads TGCAGCGGGGACCCAGCGAACAATGAGCAGTTCTTC.

The chain couples TRBV7-6 to TRBJ1-2, with D perhaps matching TRBD1 (5 bases). This CDR3 region has 17 residues. CDR1 SGHVS and CDR2 FNYEAQ come from the germline V gene. With 5 bases removed from V and 3 bases from J, the gap between germline ends came to 22 bases. CDR3 nucleotide sequence: TGTGCCAGCAGCCTAGGCCCCCCCTCGACAGTAGACTATGGCTACACCTTC. Its protein product is CASSLGPPSTVDYGYTF.

This clone was observed once. The chain links TRBV27 to TRBJ2-1; 10 bases map to TRBD2. The V gene end was trimmed by 0 bases and the J gene end by 6 bases; junction bases not matched to a gene: 2. The CDR3 sequence is 15 residues long. The germline V gene encodes CDR1 MNHEY and CDR2 SMNVEV (reference sequence). The CDR3 protein is CASSLSSGRFNEQFF. The CDR3 DNA follows: TGTGCCAGCAGTTTATCTAGCGGGAGGTTCAATGAGCAGTTCTTC.

This clone has only a few counts. The chain recombines TRBV5-1 with TRBJ2-7, with 9 positions matching TRBD1. With V trimmed by 2 bases and J by 6 bases, 6 bases remained unmatched. Germline assignment: CDR1 SGHRS and CDR2 YFSETQ. CDR3 size: 14 residues. The CDR3 DNA reads TGCGCCAGCAGCTTCTCCGGGACAGGGACCGAGCAGTACTTC. This codes for CASSFSGTGTEQYF.

The rearrangement links TRBV6-5 to TRBJ1-5, with TRBD1 matching over 7 bases. The V segment lost 6 bases and the J segment 0 bases; nucleotides outside the gene matches: 5. This CDR3 spans 15 amino acids. Germline CDR1 MNHEY, CDR2 SVGAGI. In nucleotides, the CDR3 is TGTGCCAGCAGCCTTGACAGGGATAGCAATCAGCCCCAGCATTTT. Protein: CASSLDRDSNQPQHF.

The chain has TRBV6-5 and TRBJ1-2; 8 nucleotides align to TRBD1. V dropped 6 bases and J dropped 8; count of bases not matched to a gene: 11. This CDR3 comprises 14 residues. In germline, CDR1 is MNHEY, CDR2 SVGAGI. CDR3 protein: CASRAGTGIRGYTF. The CDR3 DNA reads as TGTGCCAGCAGGGCCGGGACAGGTATCCGGGGCTACACCTTC.

The chain recombines TRBV9 with TRBJ2-5; tentative D call: TRBD1 (5 bases). Trimming stripped 4 bases from V and 2 bases from J, with 9 bases between. From germline, CDR1 is SGDLS and CDR2 YYNGEE. The CDR3 runs to 13 residues. DNA of the CDR3: TGTGCCAGCAGCATCGGACAACAAGAGACCCAGTACTTC. Encoded protein: CASSIGQQETQYF.

This chain links TRBV29-1 with TRBJ1-1; D may be TRBD1 (5 bases). V was shortened by 3 bases and J by 1 base, with 12 bases between the two germline ends. From germline, CDR1 is SQVTM and CDR2 ANQGSEA. The CDR3 consists of 14 residues. The CDR3 nucleotides are TGCAGCGTTGATGAGGGGAGATGGAACACTGAAGCTTTCTTT. This translates into CSVDEGRWNTEAFF.

The chain uses TRBV6-5 and TRBJ1-3; D unresolved. This CDR3 region has 16 residues. V was shortened by 0 bases and J by 4 bases, with 13 bases between the two germline ends. Germline CDR1 and CDR2: MNHEY and SVGAGI. CDR3 sequence: CASSYSSPSPGNTIYF. The CDR3 DNA follows: TGTGCCAGCAGTTACTCATCACCGTCCCCCGGAAACACCATATATTTT.

This rearrangement joins TRBV6-5 to TRBJ1-1; D may be TRBD1 (5 bases). The CDR3 length is 15 residues. V dropped 0 bases and J dropped 5 bases, with 13 bases sitting between them. CDR1 is MNHEY and CDR2 is SVGAGI in the germline V gene. The CDR3 region has the DNA TGTGCCAGCAGTTACTCCTGGCAGGGAAGGACTGAAGCTTTCTTT. It yields the protein CASSYSWQGRTEAFF.

DNA of the CDR3: TGTGCCAGCAGCTTATTACAGCTCATGAACACTGAAGCTTTCTTT. It translates to CASSLLQLMNTEAFF. This sequence joins TRBV7-3 and TRBJ1-1; D uncertain. Germline V CDR1 and CDR2: SGHTA, FQGTGA. The CDR3 runs 15 residues. Trimming pared 2 bases from V and 0 bases from J, leaving 10 bases between.

The rearrangement joins TRBV4-1 to TRBJ2-6; 11 bases agree with TRBD1. The length of the CDR3 is 19 residues. CDR1 MGHRA and CDR2 YSYEKL come from the germline V gene. V was pared by 1 base and J by 2 bases, with 7 bases of the junction left unmatched. This chain's CDR3 is CASSQVPTGQGAGANVLTF. The CDR3 DNA follows: TGCGCCAGCAGCCAAGTGCCCACGGGACAGGGGGCTGGGGCCAACGTCCTGACTTTC.

Of note for this clone: A junction end diverges from the germline sequence, so it may reflect a read error. The chain is built from TRBV4-1 and TRBJ2-7, with 10 bases identical to TRBD2. This CDR3 spans 14 amino acids. CDR1 MGHRA and CDR2 YSYEKL come from the germline V gene. The CDR3 protein is CASSIETSGYEQYF. The CDR3 region has the DNA TGTGCCAGCAGCATCGAGACTAGCGGGTACGAGCAGTACTTC.

The rearrangement links TRBV7-2 to TRBJ2-1; TRBD1 is a possible D gene (5 bases). V lost 5 bases and J 10 bases, leaving 24 bases between the germline ends. The CDR3 has 16 amino acids. Germline V CDR1 and CDR2: SGHTA, FQGNSA. The CDR3 nucleotides read TGTGCCAGCAGCATTAGCACAAGGGGTGGTCGTCAGGAGCAGTTCTTC. Translating it yields CASSISTRGGRQEQFF.

This chain joins TRBV19 and TRBJ2-3, with 10 nucleotides matching TRBD1. CDR3 length equals 13 residues. The V gene end was trimmed by 9 bases and the J gene end by 4 bases; junction bases not matched to a gene: 4. CDR1 is LNHDA and CDR2 is SQIVND in the germline V gene (reference sequence). The CDR3 is CASSGQGSDTQYF. In DNA form, the CDR3 reads TGTGCCAGCTCGGGACAGGGGTCAGATACGCAGTATTTT. Using reference TRBV19 and TRBJ2-3 for the parts outside the CDR3, the full variable domain is DGGITQSPKYLFRKEGQNVTLSCEQNLNHDAMYWYRQDPGQGLRLIYYSQIVNDFQKGDIAEGYSVSREKKESFPLTVTSAQKNPTAFYLCASSGQGSDTQYFGPGTRLTVL.

V gene TRBV29-1 combines with J gene TRBJ2-7; D is possibly TRBD2 (5 bases). This CDR3 is 10 amino acids long. Germline CDR1 is SQVTM and CDR2 is ANQGSEA. Trimming removed 4 bases from V and 8 bases from J, with 9 bases in between. DNA for the CDR3: TGCAGCGTTGTTGGGGAGCAGCAGTACTTC. It codes for CSVVGEQQYF.